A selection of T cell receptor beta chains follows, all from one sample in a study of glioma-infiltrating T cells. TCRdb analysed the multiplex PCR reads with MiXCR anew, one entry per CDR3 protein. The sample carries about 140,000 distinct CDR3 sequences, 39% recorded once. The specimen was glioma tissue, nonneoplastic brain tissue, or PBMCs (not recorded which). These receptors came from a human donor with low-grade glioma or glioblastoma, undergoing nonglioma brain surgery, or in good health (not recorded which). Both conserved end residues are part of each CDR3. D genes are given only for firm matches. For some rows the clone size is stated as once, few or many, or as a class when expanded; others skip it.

cdr3_nt: TGTGCCAGCAGTGAATTGGGGGAAGGTTCGGTGACTGAAGCTTTCTTT
cdr3_aa: CASSELGEGSVTEAFF
v_call: TRBV25-1
clone_size: -
j_call: TRBJ1-1
d_call: -

cdr3_nt: TGCAGTGCTAGGGACAGGGTATCCGGGGCCAACGTCCTGACTTTC
cdr3_aa: CSARDRVSGANVLTF
v_call: TRBV20-1
clone_size: -
j_call: TRBJ2-6
d_call: TRBD1

cdr3_nt: TGTGCCAGCAGCTTGGCGGAAGACGAGCAGTACTTC
cdr3_aa: CASSLAEDEQYF
v_call: TRBV7-9
clone_size: few
j_call: TRBJ2-7
d_call: -

cdr3_nt: TGTGCCAGCGCCCCCGGGGGATCCTACAATGAGCAGTTCTTC
cdr3_aa: CASAPGGSYNEQFF
v_call: TRBV6-1
clone_size: -
j_call: TRBJ2-1
d_call: -

cdr3_nt: TGTGCCAGCAGTGAATGGGCACCTGAAGGCAATCAGCCCAAGCATTTT
cdr3_aa: CASSEWAPEGNQPKHF
v_call: TRBV6-1
clone_size: -
j_call: TRBJ1-5
d_call: -

cdr3_nt: TGCAGTGCCTCGGACAGGTTTAGCAATCAGCCCCAGCATTTT
cdr3_aa: CSASDRFSNQPQHF
v_call: TRBV20-1
clone_size: -
j_call: TRBJ1-5
d_call: TRBD1

cdr3_nt: TGTGCCAGCAGCCAAGTTATAGCGGGAGTCACAGATACGCAGTATTTT
cdr3_aa: CASSQVIAGVTDTQYF
v_call: TRBV11-1
clone_size: -
j_call: TRBJ2-3
d_call: TRBD2

cdr3_nt: TGCGCCAGCAGCCATGGGACAGGGGGAGGTTATGGCTACACCTTC
cdr3_aa: CASSHGTGGGYGYTF
v_call: TRBV4-3
clone_size: few
j_call: TRBJ1-2
d_call: TRBD1

cdr3_nt: TGTGCCAGCAGTAACCCAGGGTATCAGCCCCAGCATTTT
cdr3_aa: CASSNPGYQPQHF
v_call: TRBV6-1
clone_size: -
j_call: TRBJ1-5
d_call: -

cdr3_nt: TGTGCCACCGGCCGACTAGCGGGGGGGCATGAGCAGTTCTTC
cdr3_aa: CATGRLAGGHEQFF
v_call: TRBV15
clone_size: -
j_call: TRBJ2-1
d_call: TRBD2

cdr3_nt: TGCAGTGCCGGATCTTTCGTAAGGGGGAGCAATCAGCCCCAGCATTTT
cdr3_aa: CSAGSFVRGSNQPQHF
v_call: TRBV20-1
clone_size: -
j_call: TRBJ1-5
d_call: -

cdr3_nt: TGCAGTCCCCGACACAGGGATCATTTCTCCTACGAGCAGTACTTC
cdr3_aa: CSPRHRDHFSYEQYF
v_call: TRBV20-1
clone_size: -
j_call: TRBJ2-7
d_call: -

cdr3_nt: TGTGCCAGCAGCAGCGGAGGTAGCGGGGCTGTTGAGCAGTTCTTC
cdr3_aa: CASSSGGSGAVEQFF
v_call: TRBV3-1
clone_size: -
j_call: TRBJ2-1
d_call: TRBD2

cdr3_nt: TGTGCCAGCAGCCGCGGGACAGGGGACACTGAAGCTTTCTTT
cdr3_aa: CASSRGTGDTEAFF
v_call: TRBV2
clone_size: -
j_call: TRBJ1-1
d_call: TRBD1

cdr3_nt: TGTGCCAGCAGCCCTGGACTAACCACAGATACGCAGTATTTT
cdr3_aa: CASSPGLTTDTQYF
v_call: TRBV7-9
clone_size: -
j_call: TRBJ2-3
d_call: -

cdr3_nt: TGTGCCAGCAGTAACAATGAGCAGTTCTTC
cdr3_aa: CASSNNEQFF
v_call: TRBV28
clone_size: many
j_call: TRBJ2-1
d_call: -

cdr3_nt: TGTGCCAGCAGCTACGGGAATTTCTACGAGCAGTACTTC
cdr3_aa: CASSYGNFYEQYF
v_call: TRBV7-9
clone_size: -
j_call: TRBJ2-7
d_call: -

cdr3_nt: TGTGCCAGCAGCCTCCAGGGTTGGACTGAAGCTTTCTTT
cdr3_aa: CASSLQGWTEAFF
v_call: TRBV6-1
clone_size: -
j_call: TRBJ1-1
d_call: -

cdr3_nt: TGCAGTGCGCAAGCCGAGACAGATACGAAGTATTTT
cdr3_aa: CSAQAETDTKYF
v_call: TRBV20-1
clone_size: -
j_call: TRBJ2-3
d_call: -

cdr3_nt: TGCGCCAGCAGCCAAGATGGTGCCGGAAACACTGAAGCTTTCTTT
cdr3_aa: CASSQDGAGNTEAFF
v_call: TRBV4-1
clone_size: few
j_call: TRBJ1-1
d_call: -

cdr3_nt: TGTGCCAGCAGCTTAGGCCCTGCGGGTCCCAGCTCCTACGAGCAGTACTTC
cdr3_aa: CASSLGPAGPSSYEQYF
v_call: TRBV6-5
clone_size: -
j_call: TRBJ2-7
d_call: -

cdr3_nt: TGTGCCAGCAGTCCCTCTCGGGGTTCCTACGAGCAGTACTTC
cdr3_aa: CASSPSRGSYEQYF
v_call: TRBV28
clone_size: few
j_call: TRBJ2-7
d_call: -

cdr3_nt: TGCGCCAGCAGTGACGGATCCTACGAGCAGTACTTC
cdr3_aa: CASSDGSYEQYF
v_call: TRBV10-2
clone_size: -
j_call: TRBJ2-7
d_call: -

cdr3_nt: TGTGCCAGTAGACCGGTCGGAACGCCCTATGGCTACACCTTC
cdr3_aa: CASRPVGTPYGYTF
v_call: TRBV19
clone_size: few
j_call: TRBJ1-2
d_call: -

cdr3_nt: TGTGCCAGCAGCCATCGGACTAGCGGGACCGGCAATGAGCAGTTCTTC
cdr3_aa: CASSHRTSGTGNEQFF
v_call: TRBV3-1
clone_size: -
j_call: TRBJ2-1
d_call: TRBD2

cdr3_nt: TGCAGTGCTAGTGTGTACCAAGAGACCCAGTACTTC
cdr3_aa: CSASVYQETQYF
v_call: TRBV20-1
clone_size: -
j_call: TRBJ2-5
d_call: -

cdr3_nt: TGCAGTGCTCACAACCAGGGGGGGTATAGCAATCAGCCCCAGCATTTT
cdr3_aa: CSAHNQGGYSNQPQHF
v_call: TRBV20-1
clone_size: -
j_call: TRBJ1-5
d_call: TRBD1

cdr3_nt: TGTGCCAGCAGCTTACTAGCGGGAGGCACAGATACGCAGTATTTT
cdr3_aa: CASSLLAGGTDTQYF
v_call: TRBV7-2
clone_size: many
j_call: TRBJ2-3
d_call: TRBD2

cdr3_nt: TGTGCCAGCAGTTCTAGCGGGAGCTCCTACAATGAGCAGTCCTTC
cdr3_aa: CASSSSGSSYNEQSF
v_call: TRBV28
clone_size: -
j_call: TRBJ2-1
d_call: TRBD2

cdr3_nt: TGTGCCAGCAGCCAAGCAAGTCTAGCGGATTCCTACGAGCAGTACTTC
cdr3_aa: CASSQASLADSYEQYF
v_call: TRBV3-1
clone_size: once
j_call: TRBJ2-7
d_call: TRBD2

cdr3_nt: TGTGCCAGCAGTTACGACAGGCACTATGGCTACACCTTC
cdr3_aa: CASSYDRHYGYTF
v_call: TRBV2
clone_size: -
j_call: TRBJ1-2
d_call: -

cdr3_nt: TGCAGTGGGCAACACCAGGGCAATGAGCAGTTCTTC
cdr3_aa: CSGQHQGNEQFF
v_call: TRBV20-1
clone_size: few
j_call: TRBJ2-1
d_call: -

cdr3_nt: TGCGCCAGCAGGCGAGCGGGGGGAACCTACAATGAGCAGTTCTTC
cdr3_aa: CASRRAGGTYNEQFF
v_call: TRBV4-1
clone_size: few
j_call: TRBJ2-1
d_call: TRBD2

cdr3_nt: TGTGCCACCAGCAGGAACGGGCCTGGGGCCAACGTCCTGACTTTC
cdr3_aa: CATSRNGPGANVLTF
v_call: TRBV15
clone_size: -
j_call: TRBJ2-6
d_call: -

cdr3_nt: TGTGCCAGCAGCCAAAGGGGGACTAGATCCGGGGAGCTGTTTTTT
cdr3_aa: CASSQRGTRSGELFF
v_call: TRBV3-1
clone_size: -
j_call: TRBJ2-2
d_call: TRBD2

cdr3_nt: TGTGCCAGCAGTTACGCCCTCCGGGACAGATTCTTTCGGAATTCACCCCTCCACTTT
cdr3_aa: CASSYALRDRFFRNSPLHF
v_call: TRBV6-6
clone_size: -
j_call: TRBJ1-6
d_call: TRBD1

cdr3_nt: TGTGCCACCAGCAGTCAAGGAGGGGAATGGCCCCAGCATTTT
cdr3_aa: CATSSQGGEWPQHF
v_call: TRBV15
clone_size: -
j_call: TRBJ1-5
d_call: -

cdr3_nt: TGCGCCAGCAGCCAAGTGGGCCAAACTGGGACAGATACGCAGTATTTT
cdr3_aa: CASSQVGQTGTDTQYF
v_call: TRBV4-3
clone_size: -
j_call: TRBJ2-3
d_call: -

cdr3_nt: TGCAGCGTTGCTATGACTCCCCGCAATGAGCAGTTCTTC
cdr3_aa: CSVAMTPRNEQFF
v_call: TRBV29-1
clone_size: -
j_call: TRBJ2-1
d_call: -

cdr3_nt: TGTGCCAGTACCCAGGGGAGAGAATATGGCTACACCTTC
cdr3_aa: CASTQGREYGYTF
v_call: TRBV19
clone_size: -
j_call: TRBJ1-2
d_call: -

cdr3_nt: TGTGCCATCAGTGTGTCGGACGACACTGAAGCTTTCTTT
cdr3_aa: CAISVSDDTEAFF
v_call: TRBV10-3
clone_size: -
j_call: TRBJ1-1
d_call: -

cdr3_nt: TGCGCCAGCAGCCAAGAGACAGGTGAGAACACTGAAGCTTTCTTT
cdr3_aa: CASSQETGENTEAFF
v_call: TRBV4-1
clone_size: -
j_call: TRBJ1-1
d_call: -

cdr3_nt: TGCAGTGCCGGGACTAGCATTTACGAGCAGTACTTC
cdr3_aa: CSAGTSIYEQYF
v_call: TRBV20-1
clone_size: -
j_call: TRBJ2-7
d_call: TRBD2

cdr3_nt: TGTGCCAGCAGTCCGGGACAGGGGGCGCCCCCGTATGGCTACACCTTC
cdr3_aa: CASSPGQGAPPYGYTF
v_call: TRBV6-2/TRBV6-3
clone_size: -
j_call: TRBJ1-2
d_call: TRBD1

cdr3_nt: TGTGCCAGCAGTTACGATCAGGTATTGGGTAATGAGCAGTTCTTC
cdr3_aa: CASSYDQVLGNEQFF
v_call: TRBV6-6
clone_size: few
j_call: TRBJ2-1
d_call: -

cdr3_nt: TGTGCCAGCAGCTTAGTTCCGGACTTCAAAAACATTCAGTACTTC
cdr3_aa: CASSLVPDFKNIQYF
v_call: TRBV11-3
clone_size: once
j_call: TRBJ2-4
d_call: -

cdr3_nt: TGTGCCAGCAGCATACTGGGGAACACTGAAGCTTTCTTT
cdr3_aa: CASSILGNTEAFF
v_call: TRBV7-9
clone_size: few
j_call: TRBJ1-1
d_call: -

cdr3_nt: TGCAGTGCTAAAAGGACAGGGGGCTTGACTGAAGCTTTCTTT
cdr3_aa: CSAKRTGGLTEAFF
v_call: TRBV20-1
clone_size: few
j_call: TRBJ1-1
d_call: TRBD1

cdr3_nt: TGTGCCAGCTCCGGGAGCTACGAGCAGTACTTC
cdr3_aa: CASSGSYEQYF
v_call: TRBV6-1
clone_size: many
j_call: TRBJ2-7
d_call: -

cdr3_nt: TGTGCCAGTAGTCCCCCCCGACTGACCCTATCCTACAATGAGCAGTTCTTC
cdr3_aa: CASSPPRLTLSYNEQFF
v_call: TRBV19
clone_size: -
j_call: TRBJ2-1
d_call: -

cdr3_nt: TGTGCCAGCAGCCCGGGGCCAGATACGCAGTATTTT
cdr3_aa: CASSPGPDTQYF
v_call: TRBV7-2
clone_size: many
j_call: TRBJ2-3
d_call: -

cdr3_nt: TGTGCCAGCAGATCGGGACTAGGGCACAATGAGCAGTTCTTC
cdr3_aa: CASRSGLGHNEQFF
v_call: TRBV2
clone_size: few
j_call: TRBJ2-1
d_call: TRBD2

cdr3_nt: TGTGCCAGCAGCGATTGGACGGGAGAGATCAATGAGCAGTACTTC
cdr3_aa: CASSDWTGEINEQYF
v_call: TRBV7-3
clone_size: -
j_call: TRBJ2-7
d_call: -

cdr3_nt: TGTGCCAGCAGCCGTAAAGCAGCAGGGGTCCTCAACCTAGCCAAAAACATTCAGTACTTC
cdr3_aa: CASSRKAAGVLNLAKNIQYF
v_call: TRBV7-2
clone_size: few
j_call: TRBJ2-4
d_call: -

cdr3_nt: TGCGCCAGCAGCCAAGATCTGGCCGGGGGAGAGCAGCCCCAGCATTTT
cdr3_aa: CASSQDLAGGEQPQHF
v_call: TRBV4-1
clone_size: -
j_call: TRBJ1-5
d_call: -